The TCR beta chain under discussion was sequenced for a study of blood T cell repertoires in COVID-19. Turning to the study itself: The cDNA or gDNA used as material had been derived from T cells, B-cell-depleted T cells, or PBMCs.

This CDR3 is built from 14 residues. Per the germline V gene, CDR1 is MDHEN and CDR2 is SYDVKM. Trimming removed 6 bases from V and 0 bases from J, with 11 bases in between. Original analysis: Amplified reference gene primers provided the basis for estimating nucleated cell counts. Produced via immunoSEQ multiplex PCR; TCRdb's table is partial and in-frame only. V and J calls and clone size are copied from that table; D and trimming were computed from the DNA. The data show 50,000 to 60,000 clones, with 85% to 95% seen just once and roughly 10% held by the top ten. Sequenced input: peripheral blood. This chain links TRBV28 with TRBJ2-5; TRBD1 is a possible D gene (5 bases). The sequence was obtained from a woman aged 80 or over with acute or convalescent COVID-19. The CDR3 DNA reads TGTGCCAGCAGCCAGGGCAGCCACCAAGAGACCCAGTACTTC. Translating gives CASSQGSHQETQYF.